The 2 T cell receptor beta chains below all came from one sample that was sequenced in a study of cytomegalovirus exposure and HLA in healthy donors. It was with 60 Vbeta and 13 Jbeta primers that the PCR ran. The assay was immunoSEQ multiplex PCR, and TCRdb's table has in-frame clones only and misses some. The repertoire holds 150,000 to 180,000 clones, with around 82% as singletons. Input material: PBMCs. The receptor set was obtained from a woman aged 45-59 years in good health and CMV-seropositive.

The genes are TRBV7-9 and TRBJ1-4; maybe TRBD1 (5 bases). V was trimmed by 5 bases and J by 4 bases, leaving 8 bases between them. The CDR3 has 13 amino acids. Germline V gene lookup returns CDR1 SEHNR and CDR2 FQNEAQ (reference sequence). CDR3 loop: CASSPQGNEKLFF. As DNA, the CDR3 is TGTGCCAGCAGCCCTCAGGGTAATGAAAAACTGTTTTTT.

The chain combines TRBV7-3 with TRBJ2-2; 8 nucleotides line up with TRBD2. CDR1 and CDR2 from the germline V gene are SGHTA and FQGTGA. CDR3 length equals 15 residues. The trim removed 6 bases at V and 7 bases at J, leaving 10 bases unmatched. CDR3 bases: TGTGCCAGCAGTTACAAGACTAGCGAGTTCGGGGAGCTGTTTTTT. This gives the protein CASSYKTSEFGELFF.